This is a list of T cell receptor beta chains from one sample in a study of beta chain features in type 1 diabetes. The data were produced by immunoSEQ multiplex PCR, yet TCRdb's version contains in-frame clones alone and is incomplete. The sample includes roughly 150,000 clones, less than 9.5% of them seen just once. The sequencing input was central memory CD4+ T cells from blood. Receptors were obtained from a man aged 18 to 35 in good health. The CDR3 runs from the conserved cysteine through the conserved F or W. Rows give clone size only sometimes, using once, few, many, or a class for an expanded clone.

v_gene,abundance,CDR3aa
TRBV7-9,-,CASSPGQLNYGYTF
TRBV5-4,-,CASSLYRGETQYF
TRBV7-2,-,CASTGLAGGPGELFF
TRBV27,many,CASSRTGVEQPQHF
TRBV5-1,-,CASSSRPGQGEETQYF
TRBV29-1,few,CSALTGGKNSPLHF
TRBV6-6,few,CASSPATGAFNTEAFF
TRBV28,-,CASIPGAPRVYEQYF
TRBV5-1,-,CASSPARGTVQETQYF
TRBV18,few,CASSRQGGNQPQHF
TRBV25-1,many,CASSEGGQVFYEQYF
TRBV7-3,-,CASSFTATGELFF
TRBV28,few,CATRQGFNEKLFF
TRBV30,-,CAWSGGTSTDTQYF
TRBV15,-,CATSRDSMLRTGGEKLFF
TRBV5-4,many,CASSLDSGNTDTQYF
TRBV6-1,few,CASSEVGGTEAFF
TRBV5-6,-,CASSRGFDTGELFF
TRBV5-1,few,CASSFSGRAGDEQYF
TRBV28,few,CASVVTGGTDTQYF
TRBV5-4,few,CASSSDMGLGSYEQYF
TRBV2,few,CASCIATVYGYTF
TRBV5-4,-,CASSLTRNTEAFF
TRBV2,-,CASSARVYTEAFF
TRBV28,few,CASSSSSDGDIQYF
TRBV7-8,-,CASSFRVEGEQYF
TRBV5-4,many,CASSPGTSNEKLFF
TRBV30,many,CAWSVRGLNIQYF
TRBV6-5,few,CASSGDRGLNTEAFF
TRBV19,few,CASSIAPLDTQYF
TRBV18,-,CASSEDIEQFF
TRBV28,few,CASSFGGTNYEQYF
TRBV7-9,few,CASSLNRVGRNEQFF
TRBV27,many,CASTPSGQETQYF
TRBV21-1,few,CASSKGSTGRPYEQYF
TRBV6-6,-,CASSWTSGGYNEQFF
TRBV27,-,CASRFGGTYNSPLHF
TRBV29-1,few,CSVDGTGVTGELFF
TRBV6-6,few,CASSREGYEQYF
TRBV6-6,few,CASSYSRGSPLHF
TRBV28,few,CASSLTGTEAFF
TRBV4-3,few,CASSQALQGGQPQHF